This T cell receptor beta chain is drawn from a study of T cell repertoires in cytomegalovirus infection. TCRdb recomputed calls from the reads with MiXCR, one row per CDR3 protein. This sample has roughly 720,000 distinct CDR3 sequences, with approximately 34% found just once. The sequence came from a human donor in good health (CMV status not recorded). Some clones in this sample may be carry-over from other donors' samples. Sequenced input: PBMCs.

The CDR3, as DNA: TGTGCCAGCAGCCCGCGTTTCTTGGGAGCGGACAATGAGCAGTTCTTC. This sequence encodes CASSPRFLGADNEQFF. V is TRBV7-2 and J is TRBJ2-1; possible D gene TRBD2, 5 bases. V shed 5 bases and J shed 5 bases, with 19 bases lying between them. This CDR3 is 16 amino acids long. The germline gives CDR1 SGHTA, CDR2 FQGNSA.